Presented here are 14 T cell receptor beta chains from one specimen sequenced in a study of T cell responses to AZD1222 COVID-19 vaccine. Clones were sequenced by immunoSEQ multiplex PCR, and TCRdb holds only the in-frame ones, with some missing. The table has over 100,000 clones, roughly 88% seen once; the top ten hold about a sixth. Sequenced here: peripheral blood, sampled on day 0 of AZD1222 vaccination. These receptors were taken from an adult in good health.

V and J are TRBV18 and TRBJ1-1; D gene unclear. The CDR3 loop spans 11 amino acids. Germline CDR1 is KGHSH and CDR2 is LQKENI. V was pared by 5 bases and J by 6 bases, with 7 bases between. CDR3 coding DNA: TGTGCCAGCTCAGGGGTGGCTGAAGCTTTCTTT. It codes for CASSGVAEAFF.

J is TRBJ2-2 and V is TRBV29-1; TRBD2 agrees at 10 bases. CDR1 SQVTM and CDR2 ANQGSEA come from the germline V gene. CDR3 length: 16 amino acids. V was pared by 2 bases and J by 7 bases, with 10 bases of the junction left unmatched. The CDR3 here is CSVEMWASGSRGELFF. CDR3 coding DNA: TGCAGCGTTGAAATGTGGGCTAGCGGGAGTCGCGGGGAGCTGTTTTTT.

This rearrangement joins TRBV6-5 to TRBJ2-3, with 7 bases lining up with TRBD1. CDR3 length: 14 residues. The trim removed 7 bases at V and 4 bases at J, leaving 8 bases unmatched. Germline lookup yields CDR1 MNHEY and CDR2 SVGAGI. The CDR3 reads CASTRGGSPDTQYF. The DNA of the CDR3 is TGTGCCAGCACCAGAGGGGGCTCCCCAGATACGCAGTATTTT.

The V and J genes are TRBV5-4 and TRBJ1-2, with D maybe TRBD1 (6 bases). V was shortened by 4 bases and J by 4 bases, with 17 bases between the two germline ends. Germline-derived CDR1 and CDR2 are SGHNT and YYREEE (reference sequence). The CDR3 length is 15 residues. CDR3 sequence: CASSGGLGGSYGYTF. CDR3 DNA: TGTGCCAGCAGCGGGGGATTGGGGGGCTCCTATGGCTACACCTTC. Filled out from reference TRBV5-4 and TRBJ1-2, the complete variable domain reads ETGVTQSPTHLIKTRGQQVTLRCSSQSGHNTVSWYQQALGQGPQFIFQYYREEENGRGNFPPRFSGLQFPNYSSELNVNALELDDSALYLCASSGGLGGSYGYTFGSGTRLTVV.

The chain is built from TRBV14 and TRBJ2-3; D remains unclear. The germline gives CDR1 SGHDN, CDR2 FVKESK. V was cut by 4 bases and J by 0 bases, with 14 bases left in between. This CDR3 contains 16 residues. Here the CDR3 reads CASSLSDSLSTDTQYF. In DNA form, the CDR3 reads TGTGCCAGCAGCCTCTCGGATAGTCTGAGCACAGATACGCAGTATTTT.

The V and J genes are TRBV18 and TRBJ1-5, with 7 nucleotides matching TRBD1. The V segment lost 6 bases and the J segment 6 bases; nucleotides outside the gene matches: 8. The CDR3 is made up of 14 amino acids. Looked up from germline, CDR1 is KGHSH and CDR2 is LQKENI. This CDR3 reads CASSLDRAGQPQHF. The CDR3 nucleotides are TGTGCCAGCTCCCTTGACAGGGCTGGTCAGCCCCAGCATTTT.

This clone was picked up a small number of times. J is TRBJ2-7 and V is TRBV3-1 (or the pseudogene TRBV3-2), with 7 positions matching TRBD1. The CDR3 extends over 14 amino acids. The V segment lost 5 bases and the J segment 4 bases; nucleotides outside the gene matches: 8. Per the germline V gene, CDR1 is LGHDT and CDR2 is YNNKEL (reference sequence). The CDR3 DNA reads TGTGCCAGCAGCGCCGACAGGGTTATGTACGAGCAGTACTTC. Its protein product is CASSADRVMYEQYF.

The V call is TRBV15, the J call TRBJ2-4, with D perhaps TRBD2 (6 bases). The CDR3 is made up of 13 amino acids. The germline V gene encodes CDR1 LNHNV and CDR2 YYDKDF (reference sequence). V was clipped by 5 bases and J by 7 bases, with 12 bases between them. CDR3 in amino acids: CATSYGGGNIQYF. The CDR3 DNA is TGTGCCACCAGCTACGGGGGAGGTAACATTCAGTACTTC.

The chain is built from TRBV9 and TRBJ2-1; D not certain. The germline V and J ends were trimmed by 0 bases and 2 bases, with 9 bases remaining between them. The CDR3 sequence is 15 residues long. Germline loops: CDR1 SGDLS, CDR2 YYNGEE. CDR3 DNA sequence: TGTGCCAGCAGCGTAGATGTAGGGACCTACAATGAGCAGTTCTTC. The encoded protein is CASSVDVGTYNEQFF.

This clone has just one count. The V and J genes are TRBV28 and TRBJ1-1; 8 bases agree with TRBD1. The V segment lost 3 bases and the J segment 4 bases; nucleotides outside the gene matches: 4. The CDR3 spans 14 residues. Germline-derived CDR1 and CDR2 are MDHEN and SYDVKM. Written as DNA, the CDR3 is TGTGCCAGCAGTTTCAGGGGGCCGGGCACTGAAGCTTTCTTT. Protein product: CASSFRGPGTEAFF.

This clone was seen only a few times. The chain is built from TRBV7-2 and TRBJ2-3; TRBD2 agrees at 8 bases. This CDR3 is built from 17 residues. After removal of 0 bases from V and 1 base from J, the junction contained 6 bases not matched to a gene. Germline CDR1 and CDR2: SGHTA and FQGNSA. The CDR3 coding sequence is TGTGCCAGCAGCTTAGCCGGCGGGGGGCAGGGCACAGATACGCAGTATTTT. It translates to CASSLAGGGQGTDTQYF.

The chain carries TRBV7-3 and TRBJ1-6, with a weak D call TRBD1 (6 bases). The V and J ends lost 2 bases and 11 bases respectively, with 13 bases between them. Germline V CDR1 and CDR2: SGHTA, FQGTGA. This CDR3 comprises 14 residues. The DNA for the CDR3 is TGTGCCAGCAGCTTACGACAGGCGGGAGCACCCCTCCACTTT. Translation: CASSLRQAGAPLHF.

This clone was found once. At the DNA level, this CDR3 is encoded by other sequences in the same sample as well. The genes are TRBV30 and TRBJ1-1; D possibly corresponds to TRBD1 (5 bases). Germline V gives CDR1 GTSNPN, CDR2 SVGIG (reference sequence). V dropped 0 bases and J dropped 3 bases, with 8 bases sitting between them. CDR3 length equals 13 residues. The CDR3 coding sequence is TGTGCCTGGAGTGTACGGGGCGACACTGAAGCTTTCTTT. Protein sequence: CAWSVRGDTEAFF.

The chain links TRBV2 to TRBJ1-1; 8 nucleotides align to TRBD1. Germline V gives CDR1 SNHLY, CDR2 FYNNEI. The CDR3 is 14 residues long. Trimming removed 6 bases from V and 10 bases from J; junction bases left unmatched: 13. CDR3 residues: CASSTDRGVRLAFF. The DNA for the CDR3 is TGTGCCAGCAGCACTGACAGGGGAGTGAGGTTAGCTTTCTTT.